This T cell receptor beta chain was documented in a study of shared clonotypes between healthy human individuals. Study details: CD4 naive and CD4 memory each took three plates per donor, while CD8 naive took two and CD8 memory one.

This clone was seen only a few times. Its specificity is unknown. This CDR3 is 20 amino acids long. Unmatched junction bases numbered 19, after V lost 0 bases and J lost 3 bases. CDR1 is LNHNV and CDR2 is YYDKDF in the germline V gene (reference sequence). It was roughly 210 ng DNA, some 30,000 T cell genomes, that sorted-subset replicate PCRs used. Sequenced by immunoSEQ multiplex PCR; TCRdb stores in-frame clones only, minus some. The table includes hundreds of thousands of clones, more than 70% detected once. Overall study results and limits: In this cohort, only blood was sampled, and tissue repertoires likely differ. Generally, naive subsets came out with larger estimated richness than memory subsets.

The material sequenced was memory CD4+ T cells sorted from blood. Subset given: CD45RA-negative fraction. J is TRBJ2-7 and V is TRBV15, with 8 bases lining up with TRBD2. The clonotype comes from a woman aged 25 to 39 in good health. CDR3 sequence: CATSRDLTSGPGRFRYEQYF. The CDR3 nucleotides are TGTGCCACCAGCAGAGATCTAACTAGCGGACCCGGGAGATTTCGCTACGAGCAGTACTTC.